The 30 T cell receptor beta chains listed next were all sequenced from one sample in a study of cytomegalovirus exposure and HLA in healthy donors. Primers included in the PCR were 60 Vbeta and 13 Jbeta primers. This table comes from immunoSEQ multiplex PCR, and its TCRdb copy is limited to in-frame clones, with some not included. The sample has around 51,000 clones. The sequenced sample consisted of PBMCs. The source of these receptors is a man in his forties or fifties in good health and CMV-seropositive.

The J gene is TRBJ1-4, the V gene TRBV18; TRBD1 matches at 8 bases. Looked up from germline, CDR1 is KGHSH and CDR2 is LQKENI. The CDR3 sequence is 15 residues long. V gave up 3 bases and J gave up 7 bases; unmatched junction bases: 7. CDR3 nucleotide sequence: TGTGCCAGCTCACCTCCACAGGGGGAGGTTGAAAAACTGTTTTTT. This gives the protein CASSPPQGEVEKLFF.

The V gene is TRBV9, the J gene TRBJ2-7; the D gene is possibly TRBD2 (7 bases). V was shortened by 2 bases and J by 2 bases, with 20 bases between the two germline ends. Germline V gene data show CDR1 as SGDLS and CDR2 as YYNGEE. The CDR3 runs to 17 residues. The DNA of the CDR3 is TGTGCCAGCAGCGTGGCGGGGGCGGGAGAAAGCCCCTACGAGCAGTACTTC. Its protein is CASSVAGAGESPYEQYF.

The CDR3 coding sequence is TGTGCCAGCAGTTTATGGGCTAGCGGGAGGAGCACAGATACGCAGTATTTT. This sequence encodes CASSLWASGRSTDTQYF. This chain connects TRBV27 to TRBJ2-3; 11 positions match TRBD2. This CDR3 comprises 17 residues. Trimming removed 1 base from V and 0 bases from J; junction bases left unmatched: 3. Germline V lookup: CDR1 MNHEY, CDR2 SMNVEV (reference sequence).

The chain uses TRBV7-3 and TRBJ2-5; D is perhaps TRBD2 (5 bases). CDR1 SGHTA and CDR2 FQGTGA come from the germline V gene. V was cut by 4 bases and J by 5 bases, with 11 bases left in between. This CDR3 is 13 amino acids long. The CDR3 region has the DNA TGTGCCAGCAGCTCTAACCCGGGGGAGACCCAGTACTTC. As protein: CASSSNPGETQYF.

V usage is TRBV19 and J usage is TRBJ2-7, with TRBD2 matching over 7 bases. J was trimmed by 3 bases and V by 4 bases; bases with no gene match: 0. The CDR3 is 12 residues long. CDR1 is LNHDA, CDR2 SQIVND, per germline (reference sequence). CDR3 in DNA: TGTGCCAGTAGTAGGGGGGGCTACGAGCAGTACTTC. It specifies CASSRGGYEQYF. The full variable domain, rest sourced from reference TRBV19 and TRBJ2-7, is DGGITQSPKYLFRKEGQNVTLSCEQNLNHDAMYWYRQDPGQGLRLIYYSQIVNDFQKGDIAEGYSVSREKKESFPLTVTSAQKNPTAFYLCASSRGGYEQYFGPGTRLTVT.

V usage is TRBV7-9 and J usage is TRBJ1-5, with TRBD1 matching 7 bases. The germline CDR1 and CDR2 sequences are SEHNR and FQNEAQ (reference sequence). The CDR3 consists of 15 residues. The junction had 3 bases not matched to a gene; V was cut back by 3 bases and J by 1 base. The CDR3 bases are TGTGCCAGCAGCTTGGGGGACAGAAGCAATCAGCCCCAGCATTTT. Protein sequence: CASSLGDRSNQPQHF.

The genes are TRBV15 and TRBJ2-7; 10 bases agree with TRBD2. Germline trimming cut 5 bases from V and 4 bases from J; bases unmatched to any gene: 11. There are 16 residues in the CDR3. The germline gives CDR1 LNHNV, CDR2 YYDKDF (reference sequence). The CDR3 sequence is CATSGTSSGRGYEQYF. The CDR3, as DNA: TGTGCCACCAGCGGGACTTCTAGCGGGAGAGGATACGAGCAGTACTTC.

CDR3 nucleotides: TGTGCCAGCAGCCAATCTCCAGGACTCTTTCATGAGCAGTTCTTC. Its translation is CASSQSPGLFHEQFF. The genes are TRBV11-3 and TRBJ2-1, with a tentative D call TRBD2 (5 bases). The CDR3 is 15 residues long. V was cut by 5 bases and J by 8 bases, with 19 bases left in between. The germline V gene encodes CDR1 SGHNT and CDR2 YENEEA.

V and J are TRBV30 and TRBJ2-2; possible D gene TRBD2, 5 bases. This CDR3 has 14 amino acids. Germline values: CDR1 GTSNPN, CDR2 SVGIG (reference sequence). V was trimmed by 3 bases and J by 5 bases, leaving 13 bases between them. The CDR3 region has the DNA TGTGCCTGGAGATTAGGACTGCTTACCGGGGAGCTGTTTTTT. Its protein is CAWRLGLLTGELFF.

In DNA form, the CDR3 reads TGTGCCATCACAAAGACAGGGGATGGTTCACCCCTCCACTTT. Translation gives CAITKTGDGSPLHF. The chain uses TRBV6-1 and TRBJ1-6; 8 bases match TRBD1. The CDR3 has 14 amino acids. Germline-derived CDR1 and CDR2 are MNHNS and SASEGT. The ends lost 10 bases at V and 9 bases at J; junction bases unmatched: 11.

The chain couples TRBV6-8 to TRBJ1-1; D is perhaps TRBD1 (6 bases). The V end lost 5 bases, the J end lost 5 bases, and 18 bases lay between the germline ends. Germline loops: CDR1 MNHGY, CDR2 SAAAGT. This CDR3 comprises 15 residues. This CDR3 reads CASSIRGGLKTEAFF. CDR3 sequence (DNA): TGTGCCAGCAGTATCCGCGGGGGGCTCAAGACTGAAGCTTTCTTT.

This rearrangement joins TRBV6-5 to TRBJ1-3; D gene uncertain. The V end was cut by 7 bases, the J end by 2 bases, with 9 bases between. Germline V gene data show CDR1 as MNHEY and CDR2 as SVGAGI. The CDR3 spans 13 residues. DNA for the CDR3: TGTGCCAGCATGGGTCGGGCTGGAAACACCATATATTTT. Protein sequence: CASMGRAGNTIYF.

The chain employs TRBV19 and TRBJ1-4; D is possibly TRBD1 (6 bases). Germline V gene sequence: CDR1 LNHDA, CDR2 SQIVND (reference sequence). V lost 5 bases and J 5 bases, leaving 15 bases between the germline ends. The CDR3 extends over 15 amino acids. Written as DNA, the CDR3 is TGTGCCAGTAGTGGACGACGGACAGTCAATGAAAAACTGTTTTTT. This gives the protein CASSGRRTVNEKLFF.

The chain joins TRBV6-6 to TRBJ2-3; TRBD2 aligns across 9 bases. Per the germline V gene, CDR1 is MNHNY and CDR2 is SVGAGI (reference sequence). V shed 0 bases and J 6 bases; nucleotides not matched to a gene: 7. This CDR3 is 16 amino acids long. The CDR3 spells CASSYSREGRRDTQYF. DNA of the CDR3: TGTGCCAGCAGTTACTCGCGGGAGGGCCGTCGGGATACGCAGTATTTT.

The V and J genes are TRBV18 and TRBJ2-1; D is unresolved. Trimming took off 0 bases at V and 0 bases at J, with 6 bases between the two ends. CDR1 and CDR2 from the germline V gene are KGHSH and LQKENI. This CDR3 spans 15 amino acids. The chain's CDR3 is CASSPPSYSYNEQFF. CDR3 bases: TGTGCCAGCTCACCACCGAGTTACTCCTACAATGAGCAGTTCTTC.

The DNA for the CDR3 is TGCAGCGTTGGAGGGGGAGGGGTGGACAATGAGCAGTTCTTC. This translates into CSVGGGGVDNEQFF. V is TRBV29-1 and J is TRBJ2-1, with a tentative D call TRBD2 (7 bases). The CDR3 is made up of 14 amino acids. Germline values: CDR1 SQVTM, CDR2 ANQGSEA. V lost 4 bases and J 5 bases, leaving 15 bases between the germline ends.

V usage is TRBV25-1 and J usage is TRBJ2-7; 14 bases match TRBD2. This CDR3 contains 17 residues. The germline gives CDR1 MGHDK, CDR2 SYGVNS. The V gene end was trimmed by 0 bases and the J gene end by 5 bases; junction bases not matched to a gene: 6. CDR3 sequence reads: CASSEYEGLAGVHEQYF. The CDR3, as DNA: TGTGCCAGCAGTGAATATGAGGGACTAGCGGGAGTGCACGAGCAGTACTTC.

The rearrangement links TRBV4-2 to TRBJ2-7; TRBD2 matches 9 bases. Trimming removed 0 bases from V and 4 bases from J; junction bases left unmatched: 10. CDR3 size: 17 residues. From germline, CDR1 is LGHNA and CDR2 YNFKEQ. As DNA, the CDR3 is TGTGCCAGCAGCCAAGATCCCATTAGCGGGAGCGGGTACGAGCAGTACTTC. This codes for CASSQDPISGSGYEQYF.

DNA for the CDR3: TGTGCCAGCAGCGTAGTAGGGGACACTCCCACGGGAGAGCAGTACTTC. Protein product: CASSVVGDTPTGEQYF. The chain is built from TRBV9 and TRBJ2-7, with D possibly matching TRBD1 (6 bases). V dropped 0 bases and J dropped 7 bases, with 20 bases sitting between them. The CDR3 is made up of 16 amino acids. CDR1 is SGDLS, CDR2 YYNGEE, per germline. Full variable domain (outside the CDR3, taken from reference TRBV9 and TRBJ2-7): DSGVTQTPKHLITATGQRVTLRCSPRSGDLSVYWYQQSLDQGLQFLIQYYNGEERAKGNILERFSAQQFPDLHSELNLSSLELGDSALYFCASSVVGDTPTGEQYFGPGTRLTVT.

The chain couples TRBV27 to TRBJ1-2, with D uncertain. The germline V and J ends were trimmed by 3 bases and 4 bases, with 15 bases remaining between them. The CDR3 sequence is 15 residues long. The V gene's germline CDR1 is MNHEY and CDR2 SMNVEV (reference sequence). In DNA, the CDR3 is TGTGCCAGCAGTTTTGGAGGGTATGGCCTCTATGGCTACACCTTC. It encodes CASSFGGYGLYGYTF.

The chain uses TRBV5-1 and TRBJ2-5, with TRBD2 matching over 7 bases. CDR3 length: 19 amino acids. The V segment lost 4 bases and the J segment 4 bases; nucleotides outside the gene matches: 22. The germline CDR1 and CDR2 sequences are SGHRS and YFSETQ. The CDR3 reads CASSRQPPGLRWGRETQYF. The CDR3 region has the DNA TGCGCCAGCAGCCGCCAACCTCCGGGACTACGATGGGGAAGAGAGACCCAGTACTTC.

The V gene is TRBV27, the J gene TRBJ1-2, with 10 bases lining up with TRBD1. Germline trimming cut 5 bases from V and 5 bases from J; bases unmatched to any gene: 17. The CDR3 consists of 18 residues. The V gene's germline CDR1 is MNHEY and CDR2 SMNVEV (reference sequence). The chain's CDR3 is CASSLRTGGSVLGYGYTF. CDR3 nucleotide sequence: TGTGCCAGCAGTCTGCGGACAGGGGGGTCCGTTCTGGGGTATGGCTACACCTTC.

The chain couples TRBV6-1 to TRBJ2-3; maybe TRBD2 (7 bases). CDR1 and CDR2 from the germline V gene are MNHNS and SASEGT. The CDR3 has 12 residues. The ends were cut back, 8 bases at V and 6 bases at J, with 12 bases in the middle. The chain's CDR3 is CASGGGGDTQYF. In DNA form, the CDR3 reads TGTGCCAGCGGGGGAGGGGGGGATACGCAGTATTTT.

A note on this clone: Distinct nucleotide sequences in the sample also encode this CDR3. The chain has TRBV28 and TRBJ2-1, with 12 positions matching TRBD1. J was trimmed by 11 bases and V by 5 bases; bases with no gene match: 10. Germline assignment: CDR1 MDHEN and CDR2 SYDVKM. The CDR3 is 15 residues long. The CDR3 spells CASSLLGQGASQQFF. CDR3 sequence (DNA): TGTGCCAGCAGTCTACTGGGACAGGGGGCCTCGCAGCAGTTCTTC.

The V call is TRBV7-3, the J call TRBJ2-7; TRBD1 might be the D (5 bases). V was trimmed by 0 bases and J by 5 bases, leaving 11 bases between them. The CDR3 totals 14 residues. The V gene's germline CDR1 is SGHTA and CDR2 FQGTGA. CDR3 sequence reads: CASSLTSQGNEQYF. The CDR3 DNA reads TGTGCCAGCAGCTTAACGAGTCAGGGAAACGAGCAGTACTTC.

V usage is TRBV15 and J usage is TRBJ2-3; possible D gene TRBD1, 6 bases. Trimming shortened V by 1 base and J by 4 bases, and 15 bases separated the two germline ends. Germline V gives CDR1 LNHNV, CDR2 YYDKDF (reference sequence). This CDR3 has 16 residues. Here the CDR3 reads CATSRAGAPRADTQYF. The CDR3 coding sequence is TGTGCCACCAGCAGAGCAGGGGCGCCGAGGGCAGATACGCAGTATTTT. The variable domain in full, completed from reference TRBV15 and TRBJ2-3, reads DAMVIQNPRYQVTQFGKPVTLSCSQTLNHNVMYWYQQKSSQAPKLLFHYYDKDFNNEADTPDNFQSRRPNTSFCFLDIRSPGLGDTAMYLCATSRAGAPRADTQYFGPGTRLTVL.

The chain couples TRBV7-8 to TRBJ2-7; D perhaps matches TRBD2 (6 bases). Looked up from germline, CDR1 is SGHVS and CDR2 is FQNEAQ. The CDR3 has 15 residues. V was cut by 2 bases and J by 1 base, with 12 bases left in between. CDR3 DNA sequence: TGTGCCAGCAGCTTAACTGGGAGGAGGTCCTACGAGCAGTACTTC. Encoded protein: CASSLTGRRSYEQYF.

The V and J genes are TRBV27 and TRBJ1-6, with D tentatively TRBD1 (5 bases). CDR3 length: 13 residues. CDR1 and CDR2 (germline): MNHEY, SMNVEV (reference sequence). The V and J ends lost 3 bases and 9 bases respectively, with 9 bases between them. CDR3 DNA sequence: TGTGCCAGCAGTTTTCAGGGCTCTTCACCCCTCCACTTT. Translated, it gives CASSFQGSSPLHF.

J is TRBJ2-7 and V is TRBV30; possible D gene TRBD1, 6 bases. The CDR3 is 12 amino acids. The V gene's germline CDR1 is GTSNPN and CDR2 SVGIG (reference sequence). V was trimmed by 3 bases and J by 3 bases, leaving 9 bases between them. The CDR3 is CAWRDSNYEQYF. The CDR3 bases are TGTGCCTGGAGGGACAGTAACTACGAGCAGTACTTC.

The rearrangement uses TRBV4-2 and TRBJ1-5; 9 bases agree with TRBD1. Germline V gives CDR1 LGHNA, CDR2 YNFKEQ. The CDR3 covers 15 residues. Trimming took 4 bases from V and 5 from J; bases not matched to a gene: 6. CDR3 in DNA: TGTGCCAGCAGCCTTGGCCGACAGGGGGATCAGCCCCAGCATTTT. Translated: CASSLGRQGDQPQHF.